This T cell receptor beta chain was found in a study of prognosis after radiotherapy for stage I lung cancer (dated by TCRdb to the early 2020s). Broadly, across the study: Between April 2018 and 2019, some 18 patients with stage I NSCLC were enrolled in Nanjing, China. Newly diagnosed primary stage I lung tumors were present in 12 to 15 patients, and oligometastatic NSCLC after surgical resection of the primary tumor was present in four or five patients. Every patient was regarded as medically inoperable, because of comorbidities in some 13 cases and refusal of surgery in roughly seven cases. The cohort was made up of about twelve men and about 6 women, with a median age of roughly 74 years and an age range of about 50 to 95 years. Squamous cell carcinoma histology was identified in six to eight patients, and adenocarcinoma histology was identified in about a dozen patients. SBRT was delivered in 3 to 5 fractions with a biologically effective dose of at least 100 Gy, and image-guided IMRT or VMAT was used for delivery. SBRT was not combined with any concurrent therapy in any patient. After SBRT, distant metastases developed in about 20% of the 19 patients at a median of approximately seven months, while the remaining 15 patients had no significant progression. Peripheral blood TCR beta repertoires were profiled in stage I NSCLC patients before and after stereotactic body radiotherapy, and the repertoires were related to distant failure. A total of approximately 40 blood samples from approximately 20 patients were sequenced, with one sample obtained before and one obtained after SBRT for each patient. Summary of the overall study and its limitations: All reported P values were unadjusted for multiple comparisons. Differences in TRBV and TRBJ usage frequencies by metastasis status were reportedly observed in two V genes at baseline and in roughly ten V and two J genes after SBRT. The study was limited by its small cohort and short follow-up, and the findings require independent validation. A decrease in unique TCR clone counts was observed after SBRT (median 10,088 before versus more than 6,000 after; Wilcoxon paired P=0.011). Tumor specificity of expanded TCR clones was not determined. Post-SBRT Shannon entropy and its change from baseline were lower in patients who developed distant metastases; baseline Shannon entropy was not associated with metastases.

The TCR beta CDR3 region was amplified from genomic DNA by two rounds of multiplex PCR. In the first PCR round, primers specific to each TRBV and TRBJ gene were used, and the primer sequences were filed in Chinese patent CN105087789A. Universal primers were used in the second PCR round. The Roche High Pure PCR Template Preparation Kit was used to extract genomic DNA from the frozen PBMCs. Libraries were sequenced paired-end with 151 bp reads on an Illumina HiSeq 3000. Regarding the original processing steps: CutAdapt was used to discard raw reads that did not contain the multiplex PCR primer sequences. PEAR was used to merge high-quality paired reads into contigs. By aligning each contig to reference sequences, MiXCR assigned the TRB V, D and J gene segments to that contig. CDR3 sequences were clustered by base quality and sequence similarity to remove sequencing errors. Diversity was calculated as Shannon entropy divided by the natural log of the number of productive TCR sequences. Clonality was computed as one minus the ratio of Shannon entropy to the natural log of the number of unique clonotypes. Progression-free survival cut-offs for repertoire metrics were chosen using the Youden index of ROC curves, with analyses run in R 3.5.3. Through fastp at Q25 and MiXCR, TCRdb rebuilt clones from the public reads, retaining in-frame beta chains. Duplicate CDR3 protein sequences are folded into a single record with the most common DNA and genes. The V and J calls, along with clone size, are taken from TCRdb and not from the paper's own processing. Recorded for this sample are about 14,000 distinct CDR3 sequences; about 57% of them occurred a single time. The ten largest clonotypes hold approximately 30% of the sample.

Turning to this clonotype: Its target antigen remains unknown. Nothing much larger sits one base from this clone, and base qualities are not available.

A history of other malignancies or of prior chemotherapy or radiotherapy was absent in all patients, and node-negative disease was shown on CT and PET/CT in all patients. At each of the two time points, six milliliters of peripheral venous blood were collected into EDTA tubes. PBMCs were isolated by Ficoll-Paque Plus density-gradient centrifugation. Right after collection, samples were kept at -80 degrees C until analysis. The source was PBMCs, collected before or after stereotactic body radiation therapy (not recorded which). The source of this sequence is a donor at least 50 years old with non-small cell lung cancer.

The CDR3: CASSESGVQPQHF. DNA sequence: TGCGCCAGCAGCGAATCGGGGGTTCAGCCCCAGCATTTT. The chain is made from TRBV5-1 and TRBJ1-5, and possibly TRBD1, on 5 matching bases. Relative to germline, V is 4 bases shorter and J is 6 bases shorter, with 11 bases between their ends. According to the germline V gene, CDR1 reads SGHRS and CDR2 reads YFSETQ. The CDR3 runs 13 residues from the cysteine to the phenylalanine. Only the CDR3 part of the read is kept: 39 bases, read in frame from the first base.